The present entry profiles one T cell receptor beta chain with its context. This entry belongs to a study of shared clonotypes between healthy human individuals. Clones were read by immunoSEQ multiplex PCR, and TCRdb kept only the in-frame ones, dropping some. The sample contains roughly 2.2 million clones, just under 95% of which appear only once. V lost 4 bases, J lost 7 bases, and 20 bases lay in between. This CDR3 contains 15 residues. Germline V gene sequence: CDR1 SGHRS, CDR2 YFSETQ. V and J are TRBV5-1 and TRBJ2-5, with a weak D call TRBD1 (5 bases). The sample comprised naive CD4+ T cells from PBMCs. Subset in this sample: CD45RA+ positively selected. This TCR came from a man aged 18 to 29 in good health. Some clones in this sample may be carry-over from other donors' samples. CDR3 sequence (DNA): TGCGCCAGCAGCGCCCGAACAGGCGATCTGGGGACCCAGTACTTC. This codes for CASSARTGDLGTQYF.